The 8 T cell receptor beta chains presented below share a single source sample, sequenced in a study of T cells expressing NK-cell markers. One entry per CDR3 protein, without DNA, is what TCRdb gives after re-calling the 5' RACE reads. This table lists some 460,000 distinct CDR3 sequences. Sequencing was done on a sample of blood T cells: a sorted CD56 or NKG2C T cell subset, CD4+ or CD8+ T cells, or bulk PBMC T cells (not recorded which). These receptors all come from a woman aged 45-59 years in good health.

The gene calls are TRBV5-1 and TRBJ2-7; as DNA is missing, the TRBD1 call by TCRdb cannot be tested. The CDR3 spans 14 residues. The germline V gene has CDR1 SGHRS and CDR2 YFSETQ. CDR3 sequence reads: CASSLSTGTHEQYF.

V gene TRBV5-1 combines with J gene TRBJ1-1; TCRdb's D gene call, TRBD1, goes unchecked for lack of DNA. The germline V gene encodes CDR1 SGHRS and CDR2 YFSETQ. The CDR3 loop spans 14 amino acids. The CDR3 reads CASSLVARGTEAFF.

The chain's CDR3 is CASSQSGRGAYEQYF. The chain couples TRBV7-8 to TRBJ2-7; the TRBD2 assignment by TCRdb is unverifiable without DNA. Germline V lookup: CDR1 SGHVS, CDR2 FQNEAQ. The CDR3 consists of 15 residues.

The chain is built from TRBV7-8 and TRBJ2-5; there is no DNA to check the TCRdb D call of TRBD2. CDR3 size: 16 residues. In germline, CDR1 is SGHVS, CDR2 FQNEAQ. The CDR3 region is CASSLASGSLQETQYF.

The V call is TRBV14, the J call TRBJ1-2; the D call from TCRdb, TRBD1, cannot be confirmed without DNA. The CDR3 is made up of 13 amino acids. CDR1 and CDR2 from the germline V gene are SGHDN and FVKESK. The CDR3 here is CASSRGLDLGYTF.

The gene calls are TRBV27 and TRBJ2-3; TCRdb's assignment of TRBD2 cannot be checked, as there is no DNA. The CDR3 length is 11 residues. Germline CDR1 is MNHEY and CDR2 is SMNVEV (reference sequence). CDR3 in amino acids: CPGREPDTQYF.

The chain has TRBV5-1 and TRBJ2-2. The CDR3 is 17 amino acids. Germline CDR1 is SGHRS and CDR2 is YFSETQ. The chain's CDR3 is CASSLIGLIPNTGELFF.

The rearrangement links TRBV7-8 to TRBJ2-1; the D call of TRBD2 rests on TCRdb alone, since no DNA is present to check it. Germline assignment: CDR1 SGHVS and CDR2 FQNEAQ. The CDR3 runs 15 residues. Here the CDR3 reads CASSLVRGGQGEQFF.